This TCR beta chain was documented in a study of control samples from healthy donors and cancer patients. Sequenced by immunoSEQ multiplex PCR; TCRdb stores in-frame clones only, minus some. This repertoire shows around 100,000 clones, over 75% found once; its top ten account for 15% to 20%. The receptor comes from a woman between 45 and 60 years old in good health. Sequenced sample: blood.

The CDR3 spells CASPGPHYNEQFF. DNA of the CDR3: TGTGCCAGTCCGGGACCTCACTACAATGAGCAGTTCTTC. The rearrangement joins TRBV7-9 to TRBJ2-1; TRBD1 or TRBD2 may be the D gene (5 bases each). The V end was cut by 9 bases, the J end by 3 bases, with 12 bases between. Germline V gene data show CDR1 as SEHNR and CDR2 as FQNEAQ (reference sequence). The CDR3 sequence is 13 residues long.